Detailed here is one T cell receptor beta chain. Its antigen remains unidentified. TCR beta cDNA libraries included unique molecular identifiers. One entry per CDR3 protein, called by TCRdb with MiXCR from the PCR reads. The repertoire holds around 710,000 distinct CDR3 sequences, with 40% to 55% as singletons. The sample comes from a study of post-analysis software for immune sequencing data. Study-wide results and caveats: The study found significantly lower normalized Chao1 diversity in multiple sclerosis patients than in controls. TRBV5-6, TRBV5-1 and TRBV20-1 were among four or five TRBV segments more frequent in patients than controls. When the samples were clustered directly with F measure, those that had been prepared in the same batch showed strong co-clustering.

The CDR3 extends over 15 amino acids. Trimming at V came to 2 bases and at J to 10 bases, leaving 9 bases not matched to a gene. Material for sequencing was blood. The chain combines TRBV12-3 or TRBV12-4 with TRBJ2-1; 9 bases are shared with TRBD2. This TCR was sampled from a girl aged 10 to 17 with multiple sclerosis. The CDR3 loop reads CASSLLAGPRGEQFF. The CDR3 DNA is TGTGCCAGCAGTTTACTAGCGGGGCCCCGGGGGGAGCAGTTCTTC.